The 29 T cell receptor beta chains presented below share a single source sample, sequenced in a study of early stage breast cancer tumors. TCRdb keeps only in-frame clones here, not all; method: immunoSEQ multiplex PCR. The sample lists under 35,000 clones; about four fifths were seen once. Sequencing used blood. Every receptor here comes from a person between 45 and 65 years old with breast cancer.

This clone was seen a handful of times. The gene calls are TRBV30 and TRBJ2-1; TRBD2 aligns across 10 bases. CDR3 length: 15 residues. After removal of 0 bases from V and 7 bases from J, the junction contained 6 bases not matched to a gene. Germline V gene lookup returns CDR1 GTSNPN and CDR2 SVGIG (reference sequence). In DNA, the CDR3 is TGTGCCTGGAGTGTAAATAGCGGGAGGCCAAATGAGCAGTTCTTC. Its translation is CAWSVNSGRPNEQFF.

This clone appeared once. The chain links TRBV6-5 to TRBJ2-7; D tentatively fits TRBD1 or TRBD2 (5 bases each). The length of the CDR3 is 15 residues. Between the trimmed V and J ends, which lost 3 bases and 2 bases, there was a span of 14 bases. Germline CDR1 and CDR2: MNHEY and SVGAGI. The DNA of the CDR3 is TGTGCCAGCAGTTATGGGACCCCTGGGCCCTACGAGCAGTACTTC. Amino acids: CASSYGTPGPYEQYF.

The chain carries TRBV19 and TRBJ1-6; TRBD1 might be the D (6 bases). The CDR3 loop spans 14 amino acids. Germline loops: CDR1 LNHDA, CDR2 SQIVND (reference sequence). V shed 3 bases and J shed 9 bases, with 12 bases lying between them. CDR3 nucleotides: TGTGCCAGTAGTATCGCACAGGGCGGTTCACCCCTCCACTTT. Residues: CASSIAQGGSPLHF.

This chain uses TRBV6-1 with TRBJ2-5; 7 positions agree with TRBD2. The CDR3 has 14 amino acids. The junction had 7 bases not matched to a gene; V was cut back by 5 bases and J by 4 bases. Germline CDR1 and CDR2: MNHNS and SASEGT. CDR3 sequence reads: CASSPRTRPETQYF. The CDR3 DNA reads as TGTGCCAGCAGTCCCCGGACTAGACCAGAGACCCAGTACTTC.

The chain has TRBV30 and TRBJ2-1; D possibly corresponds to TRBD2 (6 bases). CDR1 and CDR2 from the germline V gene are GTSNPN and SVGIG (reference sequence). The CDR3 has 12 residues. V lost 1 base to trimming and J lost 10 bases, with 11 bases between them. CDR3 protein: CAWSETRPEQFF. The CDR3 nucleotides are TGTGCCTGGAGTGAGACTAGACCCGAGCAGTTCTTC.

The chain employs TRBV6-6 and TRBJ1-5, with unresolved D. The germline V gene has CDR1 MNHNY and CDR2 SVGAGI (reference sequence). This CDR3 has 15 residues. V was shortened by 0 bases and J by 9 bases, with 15 bases between the two germline ends. As DNA, the CDR3 is TGTGCCAGCAGTTACTCAAAACTGGGAATCGGGCCCCAGCATTTT. Its translation is CASSYSKLGIGPQHF.

The J gene is TRBJ2-2, the V gene TRBV30, with 7 nucleotides matching TRBD1. The CDR3 length is 13 residues. CDR1 GTSNPN and CDR2 SVGIG come from the germline V gene (reference sequence). V lost 7 bases and J lost 1; bases outside the gene matches: 3. CDR3: CASGQENTGELFF. DNA for the CDR3: TGTGCCTCTGGACAGGAGAACACCGGGGAGCTGTTTTTT.

The chain uses TRBV15 and TRBJ2-3, with 8 positions matching TRBD1. This CDR3 has 14 residues. V shed 3 bases, J shed 2 bases, and the junction held 1 base outside the gene matches. Germline V lookup: CDR1 LNHNV, CDR2 YYDKDF (reference sequence). This CDR3 reads CATSRDRVTDTQYF. CDR3 DNA: TGTGCCACCAGCAGGGACAGGGTCACAGATACGCAGTATTTT.

V usage is TRBV6-1 and J usage is TRBJ1-3; perhaps TRBD1 as D (5 bases). The CDR3 contains 16 residues. The V and J ends lost 2 bases and 0 bases respectively, with 11 bases between them. CDR1 and CDR2 from the germline V gene are MNHNS and SASEGT. The CDR3 region has the DNA TGTGCCAGCAGTGAAATACGGACATACTCTGGAAACACCATATATTTT. Translated: CASSEIRTYSGNTIYF.

The V and J genes are TRBV5-1 and TRBJ1-2; 10 nucleotides match TRBD1. This CDR3 is 15 amino acids long. J lost 3 bases, V lost 3 bases, and 5 bases had no gene match. Germline CDR1 SGHRS, CDR2 YFSETQ. The chain's CDR3 is CASSSAGQGYYGYTF. DNA of the CDR3: TGCGCCAGCAGCTCCGCGGGACAGGGGTACTATGGCTACACCTTC.

This clone appeared a few times. The chain combines TRBV28 with TRBJ2-3, with 7 bases that match TRBD1. Trimming took 5 bases from V and 4 from J; bases not matched to a gene: 15. This CDR3 is built from 17 residues. Per germline, CDR1 MDHEN and CDR2 SYDVKM. In nucleotides, the CDR3 is TGTGCCAGCAGTCCACTACTAGACAGGGTCTCCGCAGATACGCAGTATTTT. Translated: CASSPLLDRVSADTQYF.

V is TRBV18 and J is TRBJ2-2; TRBD2 matches 14 bases. CDR1 is KGHSH and CDR2 is LQKENI in the germline V gene. V shed 0 bases and J 7 bases; nucleotides not matched to a gene: 4. The CDR3 spans 17 residues. The CDR3 bases are TGTGCCAGCTCACCACCGACTAGCGGGAGGGCCCTCGGGGAGCTGTTTTTT. It specifies CASSPPTSGRALGELFF.

The chain recombines TRBV9 with TRBJ1-2; D is possibly TRBD1 (5 bases). The V end was cut by 7 bases, the J end by 5 bases, with 24 bases between. Germline V lookup: CDR1 SGDLS, CDR2 YYNGEE. This CDR3 comprises 16 residues. CDR3 sequence reads: CASLGFPAGRHYGYTF. CDR3 nucleotide sequence: TGTGCCAGCTTGGGTTTTCCGGCAGGGCGACATTATGGCTACACCTTC.

The V gene is TRBV2, the J gene TRBJ1-2, with TRBD1 identical over 10 bases. The V segment lost 4 bases and the J segment 7 bases; nucleotides outside the gene matches: 6. Looked up from germline, CDR1 is SNHLY and CDR2 is FYNNEI. This CDR3 region has 14 residues. The CDR3 DNA reads TGTGCCAGCAGTGGACAGGGGGCTGCGGGTGGCTACACCTTC. It codes for CASSGQGAAGGYTF.

The rearrangement joins TRBV27 to TRBJ2-5, with D unresolved. V shed 4 bases and J shed 7 bases, with 10 bases lying between them. Per germline, CDR1 MNHEY and CDR2 SMNVEV (reference sequence). The CDR3 contains 12 residues. The CDR3 loop is CASSSRLGTQYF. Here the CDR3 DNA reads TGTGCCAGCAGTTCTCGGTTGGGGACCCAGTACTTC.

V and J are TRBV4-1 and TRBJ2-7; TRBD2 might be the D (5 bases). The V gene lost 6 bases and the J gene lost 2 bases, with 8 bases spanning the gap. Germline values: CDR1 MGHRA, CDR2 YSYEKL. The CDR3 sequence is 12 residues long. The chain's CDR3 is CASSPGTYEQYF. CDR3 coding DNA: TGCGCCAGCAGTCCCGGGACCTACGAGCAGTACTTC.

The DNA for the CDR3 is TGTGCCAGTAGTCGATCGGACAGTTTCTATGGCTACACCTTC. Protein product: CASSRSDSFYGYTF. This chain uses TRBV19 with TRBJ1-2; tentative D call: TRBD1 (6 bases). The CDR3 is 14 residues long. Trimming removed 5 bases from V and 4 bases from J, with 14 bases in between. Germline lookup yields CDR1 LNHDA and CDR2 SQIVND (reference sequence). The complete variable domain, with remaining parts taken from reference TRBV19 and TRBJ1-2, reads DGGITQSPKYLFRKEGQNVTLSCEQNLNHDAMYWYRQDPGQGLRLIYYSQIVNDFQKGDIAEGYSVSREKKESFPLTVTSAQKNPTAFYLCASSRSDSFYGYTFGSGTRLTVV.

There are a few counts of this clone. This sequence joins TRBV28 and TRBJ1-4, with no clear D. Trimming took off 6 bases at V and 5 bases at J, with 7 bases between the two ends. The CDR3 consists of 12 residues. Germline values: CDR1 MDHEN, CDR2 SYDVKM. For the CDR3, the DNA is TGTGCCAGCAGGTCAATGAATGAAAAACTGTTTTTT. It yields the protein CASRSMNEKLFF. Full variable domain (outside the CDR3, taken from reference TRBV28 and TRBJ1-4): DVKVTQSSRYLVKRTGEKVFLECVQDMDHENMFWYRQDPGLGLRLIYFSYDVKMKEKGDIPEGYSVSREKKERFSLILESASTNQTSMYLCASRSMNEKLFFGSGTQLSVL.

This chain links TRBV7-9 with TRBJ2-7; the match to TRBD2 covers 11 bases. Germline CDR1 and CDR2: SEHNR and FQNEAQ (reference sequence). CDR3 length equals 15 residues. V lost 3 bases to trimming and J lost 7 bases; unmatched junction nucleotides: 8. The CDR3 DNA is TGTGCCAGCAGCTTTCTGACTAGCGGGGTAGGTGAGCAGTACTTC. It specifies CASSFLTSGVGEQYF.

This chain uses TRBV28 with TRBJ1-2; D remains unclear. With 4 bases removed from V and 6 bases from J, the gap between germline ends came to 15 bases. Germline loops: CDR1 MDHEN, CDR2 SYDVKM. This CDR3 has 14 amino acids. CDR3 protein: CASSSPPGGNGYTF. The CDR3 DNA sequence: TGTGCCAGCAGTTCCCCCCCAGGAGGAAATGGCTACACCTTC.

This clone was counted only a few times. The V call is TRBV6-6, the J call TRBJ1-6, with 9 bases identical to TRBD1. The CDR3 is 14 amino acids. CDR1 MNHNY and CDR2 SVGAGI come from the germline V gene (reference sequence). Losses at the gene ends were 6 bases for V and 6 bases for J; bases not matched to a gene: 3. The CDR3 sequence is CASSLDRGNSPLHF. The DNA of the CDR3 is TGTGCCAGCAGCCTGGACAGGGGTAATTCACCCCTCCACTTT.

V gene TRBV29-1 combines with J gene TRBJ2-3; 7 bases line up with TRBD2. J lost 2 bases, V lost 8 bases, and 7 bases had no gene match. Germline V gene sequence: CDR1 SQVTM, CDR2 ANQGSEA. The CDR3 runs to 13 residues. CDR3 sequence: CSTGGYTTDTQYF. Written as DNA, the CDR3 is TGCAGCACCGGGGGGTATACCACAGATACGCAGTATTTT.

The rearrangement joins TRBV19 to TRBJ2-3; D unresolved. V lost 3 bases to trimming and J lost 2 bases, with 6 bases between them. The CDR3 has 13 residues. Germline V gene lookup returns CDR1 LNHDA and CDR2 SQIVND (reference sequence). Here the CDR3 reads CASSMGHTDTQYF. The CDR3 DNA reads as TGTGCCAGTAGTATGGGCCACACAGATACGCAGTATTTT. The full variable domain, in which reference TRBV19 and TRBJ2-3 provide the parts outside the CDR3, is DGGITQSPKYLFRKEGQNVTLSCEQNLNHDAMYWYRQDPGQGLRLIYYSQIVNDFQKGDIAEGYSVSREKKESFPLTVTSAQKNPTAFYLCASSMGHTDTQYFGPGTRLTVL.

The chain combines TRBV6-1 with TRBJ1-5; D is unclear. CDR3 length: 17 residues. Trimming removed 3 bases from V and 0 bases from J, with 15 bases in between. Germline V CDR1 and CDR2: MNHNS, SASEGT. The CDR3 sequence is CASSERQGLYSNQPQHF. CDR3 bases: TGTGCCAGCAGTGAGAGACAAGGCCTTTATAGCAATCAGCCCCAGCATTTT.

CDR3 nucleotides: TGTGCCAGCACCATAGGAGGCCCAGGGGGGGAGCTGTTTTTT. It yields the protein CASTIGGPGGELFF. The rearrangement joins TRBV6-5 to TRBJ2-2, with D perhaps given as TRBD1 or TRBD2 (5 bases each). Trimming took off 7 bases at V and 8 bases at J, with 17 bases between the two ends. The length of the CDR3 is 14 residues. CDR1 is MNHEY and CDR2 is SVGAGI in the germline V gene.

J is TRBJ1-3 and V is TRBV6-1; D is unresolved. This CDR3 region has 14 residues. The germline V and J ends were trimmed by 2 bases and 4 bases, with 9 bases remaining between them. Germline V gene sequence: CDR1 MNHNS, CDR2 SASEGT. CDR3 bases: TGTGCCAGCAGTGAAACCCCCTCGGGAAACACCATATATTTT. Protein product: CASSETPSGNTIYF.

The V gene is TRBV6-6, the J gene TRBJ1-2; maybe TRBD1 (6 bases). Trimming took 2 bases from V and 4 from J, leaving 17 bases between them. The germline V gene has CDR1 MNHNY and CDR2 SVGAGI (reference sequence). CDR3 length: 16 residues. This CDR3 reads CASSYPRVQGGYGYTF. DNA for the CDR3: TGTGCCAGCAGTTACCCACGGGTACAGGGCGGCTATGGCTACACCTTC.

V and J are TRBV25-1 and TRBJ1-2; 7 bases match TRBD1. Germline values: CDR1 MGHDK, CDR2 SYGVNS. This CDR3 has 15 residues. J gave up 0 bases and V 5 bases, and 6 bases lay outside the gene matches. The CDR3 coding sequence is TGTGCCAGCAGTACCGGACAGGTCCCTAACTATGGCTACACCTTC. Protein product: CASSTGQVPNYGYTF.

For this clone: At one end, the junction sequence differs from germline, possibly due to a read error. V is TRBV4-2 and J is TRBJ2-7; 8 bases are a match to TRBD2. In germline, CDR1 is LGHNA, CDR2 YNFKEQ. This CDR3 is 14 amino acids long. CDR3 in amino acids: CASSQEREPNEQYF. As DNA, the CDR3 is TGTGCCAGCAGTCAAGAGCGGGAGCCCAACGAGCAGTACTTC.